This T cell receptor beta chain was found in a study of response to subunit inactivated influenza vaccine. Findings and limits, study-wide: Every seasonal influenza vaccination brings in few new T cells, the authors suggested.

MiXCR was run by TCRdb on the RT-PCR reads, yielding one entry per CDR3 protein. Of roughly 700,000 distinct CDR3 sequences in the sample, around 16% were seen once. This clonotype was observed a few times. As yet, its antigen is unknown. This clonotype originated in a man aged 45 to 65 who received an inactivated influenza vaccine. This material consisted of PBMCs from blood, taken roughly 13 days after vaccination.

DNA of the CDR3: TGTGCCAGCAGTACCACAGGGGAGGGGGGAGCTTTCTTT. This gives the protein CASSTTGEGGAFF. J is TRBJ1-1 and V is TRBV7-9, with TRBD1 identical over 7 bases. With 6 bases clipped from V and 10 bases from J, the junction kept 11 bases outside the gene matches. This CDR3 has 13 amino acids. In germline, CDR1 is SEHNR, CDR2 FQNEAQ (reference sequence).